Below, one T cell receptor beta chain is given with its context. Source study methods: Estimation of nucleated cell counts was performed using reference gene primer amplification. Repertoires were generated with immunoSEQ multiplex PCR, while TCRdb's copy carries only in-frame clones and drops some. The DNA was the basis for D and trimming; V, J and clone size are from that table. Of some 150,000 clones in the sample, roughly 88% were seen once. This entry comes from a study of blood T cell repertoires in COVID-19. About the study: Sites in the United States, Italy and Spain provided acute and convalescent COVID-19 samples. Sources were T cells, B-cell-depleted T cells, or PBMCs; the material itself was cDNA or gDNA.

The CDR3 is 14 residues long. V dropped 4 bases and J dropped 7; count of bases not matched to a gene: 8. CDR1 and CDR2 (germline): SGHRS, YFSETQ. Sequenced input: peripheral blood. The chain has TRBV5-1 and TRBJ2-1; 7 positions agree with TRBD1. This clonotype was obtained from a woman aged 45-60 years with acute or convalescent COVID-19. CDR3 sequence: CASSVGQSGNEQFF. DNA of the CDR3: TGCGCCAGCAGCGTGGGACAGTCTGGGAATGAGCAGTTCTTC. The complete variable domain, with remaining parts taken from reference TRBV5-1 and TRBJ2-1, reads KAGVTQTPRYLIKTRGQQVTLSCSPISGHRSVSWYQQTPGQGLQFLFEYFSETQRNKGNFPGRFSGRQFSNSRSEMNVSTLELGDSALYLCASSVGQSGNEQFFGPGTRLTVL.